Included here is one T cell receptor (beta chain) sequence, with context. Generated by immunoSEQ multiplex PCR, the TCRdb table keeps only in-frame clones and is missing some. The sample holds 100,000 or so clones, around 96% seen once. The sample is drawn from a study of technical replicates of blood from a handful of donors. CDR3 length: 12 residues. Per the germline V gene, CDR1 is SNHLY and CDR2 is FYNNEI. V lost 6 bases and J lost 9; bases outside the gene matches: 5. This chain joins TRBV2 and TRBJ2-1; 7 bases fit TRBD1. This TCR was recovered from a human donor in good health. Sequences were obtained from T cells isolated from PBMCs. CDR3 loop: CASSVTGVEQFF. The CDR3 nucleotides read TGTGCCAGCAGCGTTACAGGGGTTGAGCAGTTCTTC.